This T cell receptor beta chain was retrieved from a study of PD-1 blockade in classical Hodgkin lymphoma. Whole-study context: Patients were given intravenous nivolumab, 3 mg/kg, every 2 weeks.

The length of the CDR3 is 15 residues. Trimming removed 1 base from V and 0 bases from J, with 8 bases in between. CDR1 is SEHNR, CDR2 FQNEAQ, per germline (reference sequence). Comments on this clone: The antigen is not known.

Profiling relied on immunoSEQ multiplex PCR, and the TCRdb table lists in-frame clones only, not all of them. The sample lists 50,000 or so clones; around nine tenths were seen once. Points from the study as a whole: Relapsed/refractory patients reportedly had the lowest baseline TCR diversity, below newly diagnosed patients, who were below healthy donors. Significant TCR diversity gains by C4D1 occurred in CD4+ but not CD8+ cells.

Time point denoted: cycle 4 day 1 (C4D1), after about 6 weeks of nivolumab. Each patient experienced a relapse that followed autologous stem cell transplantation, and brentuximab vedotin exposure varied. The sequence came from a human donor with classical Hodgkin lymphoma. This sequence joins TRBV7-9 and TRBJ2-3; no reliable D call. The source was peripheral blood mononuclear cells (PBMCs), collected before the fourth cycle of nivolumab. CDR3 nucleotides: TGTGCCAGCAGCTTAGGGGAATCTAGCACAGATACGCAGTATTTT. It is translated as CASSLGESSTDTQYF.